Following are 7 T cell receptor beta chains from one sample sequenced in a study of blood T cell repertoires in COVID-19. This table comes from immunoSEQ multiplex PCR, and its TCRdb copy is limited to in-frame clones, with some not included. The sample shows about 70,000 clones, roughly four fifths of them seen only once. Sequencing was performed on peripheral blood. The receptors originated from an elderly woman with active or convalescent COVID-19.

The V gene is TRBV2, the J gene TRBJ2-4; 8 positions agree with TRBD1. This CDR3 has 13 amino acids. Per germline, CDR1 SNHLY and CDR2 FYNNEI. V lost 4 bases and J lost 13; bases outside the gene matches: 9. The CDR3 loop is CASSGGSGGVQYF. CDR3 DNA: TGTGCCAGCAGTGGTGGGTCAGGGGGCGTACAGTACTTC. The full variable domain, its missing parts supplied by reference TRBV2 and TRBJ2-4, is EPEVTQTPSHQVTQMGQEVILRCVPISNHLYFYWYRQILGQKVEFLVSFYNNEISEKSEIFDDQFSVERPDGSNFTLKIRSTKLEDSAMYFCASSGGSGGVQYFGAGTRLSVL.

In DNA form, the CDR3 reads TGCGCCAGCAGCTTGGGGGGCCCAAGGGATACGCAGTATTTT. Its protein is CASSLGGPRDTQYF. The genes are TRBV5-1 and TRBJ2-3; perhaps TRBD1 as D (5 bases). V lost 0 bases to trimming and J lost 6 bases, with 11 bases between them. Germline V gene sequence: CDR1 SGHRS, CDR2 YFSETQ. The CDR3 has 14 amino acids.

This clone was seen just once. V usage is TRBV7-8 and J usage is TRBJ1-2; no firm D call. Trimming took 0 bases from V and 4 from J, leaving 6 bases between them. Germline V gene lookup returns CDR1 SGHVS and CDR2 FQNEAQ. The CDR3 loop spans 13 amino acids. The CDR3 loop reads CASSLASSYGYTF. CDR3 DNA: TGTGCCAGCAGCTTAGCGTCGAGCTATGGCTACACCTTC. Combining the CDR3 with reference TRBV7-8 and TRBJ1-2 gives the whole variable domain GAGVSQSPRYKVAKRGQDVALRCDPISGHVSLFWYQQALGQGPEFLTYFQNEAQLDKSGLPSDRFFAERPEGSVSTLKIQRTQQEDSAVYLCASSLASSYGYTFGSGTRLTVV.

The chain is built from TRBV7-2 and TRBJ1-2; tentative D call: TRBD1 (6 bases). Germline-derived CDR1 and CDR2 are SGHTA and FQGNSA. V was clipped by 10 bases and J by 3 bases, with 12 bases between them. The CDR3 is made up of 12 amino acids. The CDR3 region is CAMKGGDYGYTF. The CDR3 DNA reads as TGTGCCATGAAGGGGGGGGACTATGGCTACACCTTC.

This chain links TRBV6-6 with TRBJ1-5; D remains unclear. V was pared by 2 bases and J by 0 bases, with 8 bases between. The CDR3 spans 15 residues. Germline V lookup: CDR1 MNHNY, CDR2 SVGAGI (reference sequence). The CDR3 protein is CASSYLAFSNQPQHF. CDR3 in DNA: TGTGCCAGCAGTTACCTGGCCTTTAGCAATCAGCCCCAGCATTTT.

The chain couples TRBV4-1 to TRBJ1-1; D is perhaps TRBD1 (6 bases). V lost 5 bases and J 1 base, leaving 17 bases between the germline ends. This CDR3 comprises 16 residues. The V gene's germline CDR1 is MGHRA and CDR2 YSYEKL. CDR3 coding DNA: TGCGCCAGCAGCAGTATAGGCCAGGGGAGGAACACTGAAGCTTTCTTT. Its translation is CASSSIGQGRNTEAFF.

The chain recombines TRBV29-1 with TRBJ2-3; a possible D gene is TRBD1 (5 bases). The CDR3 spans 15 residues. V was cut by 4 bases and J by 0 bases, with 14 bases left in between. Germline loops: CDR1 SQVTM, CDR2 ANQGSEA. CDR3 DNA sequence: TGCAGCGTTGTACAGGAGAAGATTAGCACAGATACGCAGTATTTT. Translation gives CSVVQEKISTDTQYF.